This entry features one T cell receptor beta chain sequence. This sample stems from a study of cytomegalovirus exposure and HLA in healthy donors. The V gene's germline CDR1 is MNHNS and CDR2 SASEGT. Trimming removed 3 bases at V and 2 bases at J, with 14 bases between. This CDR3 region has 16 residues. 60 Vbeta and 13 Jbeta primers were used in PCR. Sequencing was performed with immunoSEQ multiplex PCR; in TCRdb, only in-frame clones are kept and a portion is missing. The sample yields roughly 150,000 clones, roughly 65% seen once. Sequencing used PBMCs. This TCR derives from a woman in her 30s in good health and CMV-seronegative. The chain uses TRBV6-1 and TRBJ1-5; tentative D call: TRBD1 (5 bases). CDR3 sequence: CASSDLAGSGNQPQHF. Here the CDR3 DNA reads TGTGCCAGCAGTGATCTCGCAGGGTCGGGCAATCAGCCCCAGCATTTT.